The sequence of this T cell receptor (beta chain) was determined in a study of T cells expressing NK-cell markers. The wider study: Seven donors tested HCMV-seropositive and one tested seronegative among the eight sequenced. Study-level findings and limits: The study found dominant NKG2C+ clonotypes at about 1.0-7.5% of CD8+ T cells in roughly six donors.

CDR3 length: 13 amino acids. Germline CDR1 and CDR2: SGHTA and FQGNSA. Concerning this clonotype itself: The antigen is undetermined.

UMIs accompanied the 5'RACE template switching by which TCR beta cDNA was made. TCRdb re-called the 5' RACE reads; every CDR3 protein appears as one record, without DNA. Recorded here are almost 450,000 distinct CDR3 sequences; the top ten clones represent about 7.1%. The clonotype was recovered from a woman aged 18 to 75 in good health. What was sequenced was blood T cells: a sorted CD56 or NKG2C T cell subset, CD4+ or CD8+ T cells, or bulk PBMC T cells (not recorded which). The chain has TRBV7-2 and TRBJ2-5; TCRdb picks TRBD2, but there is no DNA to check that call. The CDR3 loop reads CASSLWRGETQYF.